These 30 T cell receptor beta chains came from one sample sequenced in a study of response to subunit inactivated influenza vaccine. Each CDR3 protein is one row after TCRdb ran MiXCR on the RT-PCR reads. The table shows about 570,000 distinct CDR3 sequences, with 10% to 12% occurring only once. These same records also appear under a second study, on T cells expressing NK-cell markers. That source adds: The TCR beta cDNA came from 5'RACE template switching with UMIs.

The specimen comprised PBMCs from blood, sampled on the day of vaccination. The receptors come from a man over 45 who received an inactivated influenza vaccine.

In this sample, this clonotype turned up a few times. This chain joins TRBV18 and TRBJ1-1; no definite D call. From germline, CDR1 is KGHSH and CDR2 LQKENI. The V and J ends lost 4 bases and 2 bases respectively, with 8 bases between them. The length of the CDR3 is 13 residues. The CDR3 region is CASSRLINTEAFF. The CDR3 DNA reads TGTGCCAGCTCACGGCTCATAAACACTGAAGCTTTCTTT.

This clonotype was found a few times. V and J are TRBV4-1 and TRBJ2-3; D may correspond to TRBD1 or TRBD2 (6 bases each). V was trimmed by 2 bases and J by 4 bases, leaving 22 bases between them. The V gene's germline CDR1 is MGHRA and CDR2 YSYEKL. The length of the CDR3 is 18 residues. The CDR3 DNA sequence: TGCGCCAGCAGCCAACTTGGTCGGGGGCCCCGAGGTCCAGATACGCAGTATTTT. This gives the protein CASSQLGRGPRGPDTQYF.

This clonotype was picked up a small number of times. This chain connects TRBV5-5 to TRBJ2-3; 11 bases agree with TRBD2. Germline CDR1 is SGHKS and CDR2 is YYEKEE (reference sequence). This CDR3 is built from 16 residues. V was clipped by 4 bases and J by 3 bases; unmatched bases: 7. CDR3 nucleotides: TGTGCCAGCAGCACTAGCGGGGGCCTAGCAACAGATACGCAGTATTTT. Translation: CASSTSGGLATDTQYF.

Only a few counts were recorded for this clonotype. The chain couples TRBV6-1 to TRBJ2-2; 7 nucleotides match TRBD1. The V gene's germline CDR1 is MNHNS and CDR2 SASEGT. V lost 5 bases to trimming and J lost 8 bases; unmatched junction nucleotides: 11. The CDR3 sequence is 15 residues long. The CDR3 DNA sequence: TGTGCCAGCAGTACCACAGGGGCTATTTCGGGGGAGCTGTTTTTT. Its protein product is CASSTTGAISGELFF.

The chain combines TRBV28 with TRBJ2-4, with TRBD1 matching 9 bases. Germline loops: CDR1 MDHEN, CDR2 SYDVKM. The junction had 8 bases not matched to a gene; V was cut back by 5 bases and J by 9 bases. CDR3 length equals 14 residues. CDR3 loop: CASSKWGQGSIQYF. In DNA form, the CDR3 reads TGTGCCAGCAGTAAATGGGGACAGGGAAGCATTCAGTACTTC.

As concerns this clonotype: Germline is not matched at one junction end, which may reflect a read error. This chain connects TRBV5-1 to TRBJ1-5; tentatively, D is TRBD1 (5 bases). This CDR3 comprises 14 residues. Germline CDR1 is SGHRS and CDR2 is YFSETQ. The CDR3 DNA reads as TGCGCCAGCAGCCCGACAGAAAGCACTCAGCCCCAGCATTTT. Translated, it gives CASSPTESTQPQHF.

The table lists this clonotype with a few counts. The chain joins TRBV15 to TRBJ2-5; perhaps D is TRBD1 or TRBD2 (5 bases each). Germline CDR1 reads LNHNV; CDR2 reads YYDKDF (reference sequence). Trimming took off 4 bases at V and 5 bases at J, with 17 bases between the two ends. The CDR3 covers 15 residues. The CDR3 is CATSNVQGVRETQYF. The CDR3 DNA reads as TGTGCCACCAGCAACGTCCAGGGAGTCAGGGAGACCCAGTACTTC.

This rearrangement joins TRBV30 to TRBJ2-7, with 9 bases aligning to TRBD2. Germline CDR1 GTSNPN, CDR2 SVGIG (reference sequence). V lost 8 bases and J lost 0; bases outside the gene matches: 11. The CDR3 has 15 amino acids. CDR3 region: CALGGLAGPSYEQYF. The CDR3 bases are TGTGCCCTAGGGGGGCTAGCGGGGCCCTCCTACGAGCAGTACTTC.

This clonotype came up a few times. The chain links TRBV6-1 to TRBJ1-4, with TRBD1 matching over 7 bases. CDR1 is MNHNS and CDR2 is SASEGT in the germline V gene. CDR3 size: 14 residues. The junction had 5 bases not matched to a gene; V was cut back by 4 bases and J by 6 bases. CDR3 region: CASSARGRHEKLFF. As DNA, the CDR3 is TGTGCCAGCAGTGCTAGGGGGCGTCATGAAAAACTGTTTTTT.

This clonotype appeared many times. This chain links TRBV27 with TRBJ2-3; D may be TRBD2 (6 bases). Per the germline V gene, CDR1 is MNHEY and CDR2 is SMNVEV (reference sequence). V lost 0 bases, J lost 6 bases, and 13 bases lay in between. The CDR3 runs to 15 residues. The CDR3 spells CASSLSAGLLDTQYF. DNA for the CDR3: TGTGCCAGCAGTTTATCTGCGGGACTTTTGGATACGCAGTATTTT.

This chain uses TRBV30 with TRBJ1-5; D perhaps matches TRBD1 (6 bases). The CDR3 consists of 15 residues. V dropped 3 bases and J dropped 1 base, with 13 bases sitting between them. CDR1 and CDR2 from the germline V gene are GTSNPN and SVGIG (reference sequence). The CDR3 protein is CAWRPQGPSNQPQHF. CDR3 in DNA: TGTGCCTGGAGACCACAGGGCCCAAGCAATCAGCCCCAGCATTTT. The variable domain in full, with the rest retrieved from reference TRBV30 and TRBJ1-5, is SQTIHQWPATLVQPVGSPLSLECTVEGTSNPNLYWYRQAAGRGLQLLFYSVGIGQISSEVPQNLSASRPQDRQFILSSKKLLLSDSGFYLCAWRPQGPSNQPQHFGDGTRLSIL.

This clonotype was seen only a few times. The chain carries TRBV4-3 and TRBJ2-1; 9 nucleotides align to TRBD2. This CDR3 region has 13 residues. Unmatched junction bases numbered 4, after V lost 2 bases and J lost 11 bases. Germline values: CDR1 LGHNA, CDR2 YSLEER. CDR3 in amino acids: CASSQSGTSKQFF. As DNA, the CDR3 is TGCGCCAGCAGCCAAAGCGGGACTAGCAAGCAGTTCTTC.

The chain employs TRBV28 and TRBJ2-7; D possibly corresponds to TRBD1 (5 bases). The V gene lost 3 bases and the J gene lost 7 bases, with 16 bases spanning the gap. CDR3 length equals 14 residues. Per germline, CDR1 MDHEN and CDR2 SYDVKM. CDR3 DNA: TGTGCCAGCAGTTTTACCCAGGGCTCCGTTGAGCAGTACTTC. Translated, it gives CASSFTQGSVEQYF. Using reference TRBV28 and TRBJ2-7 for the parts outside the CDR3, the full variable domain is DVKVTQSSRYLVKRTGEKVFLECVQDMDHENMFWYRQDPGLGLRLIYFSYDVKMKEKGDIPEGYSVSREKKERFSLILESASTNQTSMYLCASSFTQGSVEQYFGPGTRLTVT.

This chain links TRBV20-1 with TRBJ2-5; D gene ambiguous. V lost 5 bases and J 0 bases, leaving 7 bases between the germline ends. The CDR3 spans 12 residues. Germline lookup yields CDR1 DFQATT and CDR2 SNEGSKA (reference sequence). CDR3 amino acids: CSAGKDQETQYF. The DNA of the CDR3 is TGCAGTGCTGGAAAGGACCAAGAGACCCAGTACTTC.

The gene calls are TRBV20-1 and TRBJ1-4, with D tentatively TRBD1 (6 bases). Looked up from germline, CDR1 is DFQATT and CDR2 is SNEGSKA (reference sequence). The CDR3 is 15 amino acids. V lost 1 base and J 6 bases, leaving 15 bases between the germline ends. The CDR3 DNA follows: TGCAGTGCTAGAGGGGGCGTGGCAGGGGATGAAAAACTGTTTTTT. This translates into CSARGGVAGDEKLFF.

This clonotype was picked up many times. This rearrangement joins TRBV6-1 to TRBJ2-6; 8 bases line up with TRBD1. CDR3 length: 17 amino acids. From germline, CDR1 is MNHNS and CDR2 SASEGT. V trimming: 7 bases; J trimming: 0 bases; junction bases outside the gene matches: 8. This CDR3 is CASIPGTGNSGANVLTF. In DNA, the CDR3 is TGTGCCAGCATCCCCGGGACAGGAAACTCTGGGGCCAACGTCCTGACTTTC.

This chain uses TRBV28 with TRBJ2-5; TRBD2 is a possible D gene (5 bases). Trimming removed 3 bases from V and 5 bases from J, with 16 bases in between. CDR1 MDHEN and CDR2 SYDVKM come from the germline V gene. The CDR3 runs 15 residues. The CDR3 bases are TGTGCCAGCAGTTTGCTACACTCGGGGTCGGAGACCCAGTACTTC. Its translation: CASSLLHSGSETQYF.

This clonotype was observed a handful of times. The chain carries TRBV19 and TRBJ1-3; D uncertain. Looked up from germline, CDR1 is LNHDA and CDR2 is SQIVND (reference sequence). CDR3 length: 12 residues. V was trimmed by 8 bases and J by 9 bases, leaving 14 bases between them. The CDR3 bases are TGTGCCAGTTCCGAAACCAGTTCCACCATATATTTT. Amino acid sequence: CASSETSSTIYF. Full variable domain (remainder filled in from reference TRBV19 and TRBJ1-3): DGGITQSPKYLFRKEGQNVTLSCEQNLNHDAMYWYRQDPGQGLRLIYYSQIVNDFQKGDIAEGYSVSREKKESFPLTVTSAQKNPTAFYLCASSETSSTIYFGEGSWLTVV.

V gene TRBV21-1 combines with J gene TRBJ2-1; the table calls TRBD1, which could not be checked here. TRBV21-1 constitutes a pseudogene. The CDR3 is 16 amino acids. DNA of the CDR3: TGTGCCAGCAGCAAAGTGACAGCGGGGGAGTACAATGAGCAGTTCTTC. Protein sequence: CASSKVTAGEYNEQFF.

The V call is TRBV10-2, the J call TRBJ2-7, with a possible D match to TRBD2 (7 bases). V was pared by 8 bases and J by 7 bases, with 15 bases between. The CDR3 has 12 amino acids. Germline lookup yields CDR1 WSHSY and CDR2 SAAADI. The CDR3 spells CASRGARGEQYF. CDR3 nucleotides: TGCGCCAGCCGGGGGGCAAGAGGAGAGCAGTACTTC.

The J gene is TRBJ2-6, the V gene TRBV6-5; possibly TRBD1 for D (5 bases). Trimming took 0 bases from V and 2 from J, leaving 8 bases between them. This CDR3 region has 16 residues. Germline V gene sequence: CDR1 MNHEY, CDR2 SVGAGI. CDR3 in DNA: TGTGCCAGCAGTTACTCTTGGGGCGCTGGGGCCAACGTCCTGACTTTC. This sequence encodes CASSYSWGAGANVLTF.

In this sample, this clonotype turned up many times. J is TRBJ2-1 and V is TRBV11-2; D not certain. The length of the CDR3 is 17 residues. Germline CDR1 SGHAT, CDR2 FQNNGV. V was cut by 2 bases and J by 0 bases, with 14 bases left in between. CDR3 in amino acids: CASSLFQWLSSYNEQFF. CDR3 in DNA: TGTGCCAGCAGCTTATTTCAATGGCTCTCCTCCTACAATGAGCAGTTCTTC.

At least ten counts were recorded for this clonotype. The chain is built from TRBV11-2 and TRBJ2-2, with 11 bases matching TRBD2. CDR1 and CDR2 (germline): SGHAT, FQNNGV. V trimming: 4 bases; J trimming: 3 bases; junction bases outside the gene matches: 7. The CDR3 sequence is 17 residues long. In DNA form, the CDR3 reads TGTGCCAGCAGCTCCGGGGCTAGCGGGGGGTACACCGGGGAGCTGTTTTTT. Protein: CASSSGASGGYTGELFF.

This clonotype was seen a few times. The rearrangement uses TRBV5-6 and TRBJ1-1; perhaps TRBD1 as D (5 bases). CDR1 and CDR2 (germline): SGHDT, YYEEEE. The CDR3 runs 14 residues. Trimming left V 4 bases short and J 2 bases short, with 12 bases between. CDR3 amino acids: CASSRRQTNTEAFF. In DNA, the CDR3 is TGTGCCAGCAGCCGTAGACAGACTAACACTGAAGCTTTCTTT.

This clonotype was seen at least ten times. V gene TRBV12-3 or TRBV12-4 combines with J gene TRBJ2-2, with 9 bases fitting TRBD2. Losses at the gene ends were 3 bases for V and 7 bases for J; bases not matched to a gene: 6. The CDR3 spans 15 residues. The CDR3 region is CASSFLAGRGGELFF. In nucleotides, the CDR3 is TGTGCCAGCAGTTTCCTAGCGGGAAGGGGCGGGGAGCTGTTTTTT.

The chain has TRBV28 and TRBJ2-1; no reliable D call. Germline V CDR1 and CDR2: MDHEN, SYDVKM. The CDR3 loop spans 15 amino acids. V was shortened by 5 bases and J by 0 bases, with 11 bases between the two germline ends. CDR3 sequence reads: CASSPLGPSYNEQFF. The CDR3 DNA reads as TGTGCCAGCAGTCCTCTTGGGCCCTCCTACAATGAGCAGTTCTTC.

The chain employs TRBV28 and TRBJ1-1; tentative D call: TRBD1 (5 bases). With 5 bases removed from V and 1 base from J, the gap between germline ends came to 17 bases. This CDR3 contains 16 residues. The V gene's germline CDR1 is MDHEN and CDR2 SYDVKM. The CDR3 loop is CASSLPSGVSNTEAFF. CDR3 nucleotides: TGTGCCAGCAGTCTCCCATCGGGGGTCTCGAACACTGAAGCTTTCTTT.

The chain is built from TRBV6-1 and TRBJ2-4, with 11 nucleotides matching TRBD1. V gave up 4 bases and J gave up 2 bases; unmatched junction bases: 1. Germline assignment: CDR1 MNHNS and CDR2 SASEGT. This CDR3 is built from 15 residues. The CDR3 bases are TGTGCCAGCAGTGGGACAGGGGGCACCAAAAACATTCAGTACTTC. Its translation: CASSGTGGTKNIQYF.

This chain joins TRBV12-3 or TRBV12-4 and TRBJ2-5; 7 bases are shared with TRBD1. The CDR3 is 18 amino acids. J lost 0 bases, V lost 2 bases, and 12 bases had no gene match. The CDR3 region has the DNA TGTGCCAGCAGTTTATGGGGAACAGGGGCTCAGTACCAAGAGACCCAGTACTTC. Translated, it gives CASSLWGTGAQYQETQYF.

The sample holds a few counts of this clonotype. The rearrangement joins TRBV20-1 to TRBJ1-1; tentatively, D is TRBD1 (5 bases). The CDR3 has 14 amino acids. The germline V and J ends were trimmed by 4 bases and 3 bases, with 15 bases remaining between them. Germline V gives CDR1 DFQATT, CDR2 SNEGSKA (reference sequence). CDR3 nucleotides: TGCAGTGCTACCGGGTCAGGGTCCGACACTGAAGCTTTCTTT. The encoded protein is CSATGSGSDTEAFF.